The 9 T cell receptor beta chains given below trace back to one sample, sequenced in a study of blood T cells in healthy people across ages. Primers used in a second PCR of about 7 to 12 cycles were a sample-barcoded 5' primer and a J-beta primer mix. MiXCR, applied by TCRdb to the 5' RACE reads, yields one record per CDR3 protein. Among about 1.6 million distinct CDR3 sequences listed, almost 35% were seen once. Sequenced sample: blood. The receptors originated from a woman in her 30s in good health.

The sample holds a few counts of this clonotype. The chain combines TRBV12-3 or TRBV12-4 with TRBJ1-6, with D possibly matching TRBD1 (5 bases). CDR3 size: 14 residues. V lost 5 bases to trimming and J lost 7 bases, with 12 bases between them. The CDR3 nucleotides read TGTGCCAGCAGTAGGGACGGATTAAATTCACCCCTCCACTTT. Translating gives CASSRDGLNSPLHF.

This clonotype was observed a few times. This sequence joins TRBV6-1 and TRBJ1-6, with a possible D match to TRBD1 (5 bases). This CDR3 region has 17 residues. Germline CDR1 MNHNS, CDR2 SASEGT. Trimming shortened V by 2 bases and J by 8 bases, and 19 bases separated the two germline ends. The CDR3 DNA reads as TGTGCCAGCAGTGAAAACTCGCGGCAGGGATTGGATTCACCCCTCCACTTT. The encoded protein is CASSENSRQGLDSPLHF.

The V and J genes are TRBV18 and TRBJ2-3; D possibly uses TRBD1 or TRBD2 (5 bases each). V was trimmed by 0 bases and J by 4 bases, leaving 8 bases between them. This CDR3 has 14 amino acids. Germline V lookup: CDR1 KGHSH, CDR2 LQKENI. CDR3 sequence reads: CASSPPGRSDTQYF. CDR3 nucleotide sequence: TGTGCCAGCTCACCACCGGGACGATCAGATACGCAGTATTTT.

Many counts were recorded for this clonotype. V gene TRBV29-1 combines with J gene TRBJ2-3; 7 bases agree with TRBD1. CDR1 and CDR2 from the germline V gene are SQVTM and ANQGSEA. V gave up 7 bases and J gave up 2 bases; unmatched junction bases: 12. The length of the CDR3 is 15 residues. CDR3 DNA: TGCAGCGGCAGAACCGGGACAGACTACACAGATACGCAGTATTTT. Protein product: CSGRTGTDYTDTQYF.

This clonotype was seen only a few times. V is TRBV6-1 and J is TRBJ2-7; D possibly matches TRBD1 or TRBD2 (5 bases each). V lost 1 base, J lost 6 bases, and 16 bases lay in between. The CDR3 covers 15 residues. Germline V gene data show CDR1 as MNHNS and CDR2 as SASEGT. The CDR3 sequence: CASSEVIRDRGEQYF. CDR3 coding DNA: TGTGCCAGCAGTGAAGTTATCAGGGATCGGGGCGAGCAGTACTTC.

This chain joins TRBV29-1 and TRBJ1-1; 7 bases are shared with TRBD1. Trimming cost V 8 bases and J 1 base; bases outside gene matches: 4. The CDR3 spans 12 residues. Germline V lookup: CDR1 SQVTM, CDR2 ANQGSEA. DNA of the CDR3: TGCAGCACAGGGGTGGGGAACACTGAAGCTTTCTTT. This gives the protein CSTGVGNTEAFF. Full variable domain (outside the CDR3, taken from reference TRBV29-1 and TRBJ1-1): SAVISQKPSRDICQRGTSLTIQCQVDSQVTMMFWYRQQPGQSLTLIATANQGSEATYESGFVIDKFPISRPNLTFSTLTVSNMSPEDSSIYLCSTGVGNTEAFFGQGTRLTVV.

This clonotype came up many times. J is TRBJ2-7 and V is TRBV28, with 12 bases identical to TRBD2. In germline, CDR1 is MDHEN, CDR2 SYDVKM. The CDR3 is 17 residues long. J was trimmed by 0 bases and V by 7 bases; bases with no gene match: 10. The CDR3 DNA follows: TGTGCCAGCAAGGACCGCATGACTAGCGGGAGCTCCTACGAGCAGTACTTC. Translation: CASKDRMTSGSSYEQYF.

This chain joins TRBV9 and TRBJ2-1; 7 bases map to TRBD2. Germline V gives CDR1 SGDLS, CDR2 YYNGEE. With 4 bases clipped from V and 0 bases from J, the junction kept 7 bases outside the gene matches. The CDR3 has 16 residues. Written as DNA, the CDR3 is TGTGCCAGCAGCCCCCAAGCGGGACTCTCCTACAATGAGCAGTTCTTC. Protein: CASSPQAGLSYNEQFF.

This chain joins TRBV10-1 and TRBJ2-3, with TRBD2 matching 14 bases. This CDR3 has 17 residues. J gave up 4 bases and V 5 bases, and 8 bases lay outside the gene matches. Germline CDR1 is WNHNN and CDR2 is SYGVQD (reference sequence). The DNA of the CDR3 is TGCGCCAGCAGTCGGACTAGCGGGGGGAATGGGGCAGATACGCAGTATTTT. This translates into CASSRTSGGNGADTQYF.